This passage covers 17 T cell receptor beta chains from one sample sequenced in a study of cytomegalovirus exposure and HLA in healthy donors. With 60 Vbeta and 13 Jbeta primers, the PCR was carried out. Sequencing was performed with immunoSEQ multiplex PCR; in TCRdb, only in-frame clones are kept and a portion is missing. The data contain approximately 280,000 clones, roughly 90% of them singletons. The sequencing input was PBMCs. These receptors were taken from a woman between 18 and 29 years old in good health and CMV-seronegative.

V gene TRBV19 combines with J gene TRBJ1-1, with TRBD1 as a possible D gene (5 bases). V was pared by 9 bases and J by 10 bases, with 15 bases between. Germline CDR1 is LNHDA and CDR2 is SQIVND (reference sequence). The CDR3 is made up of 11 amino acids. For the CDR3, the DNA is TGTGCCAGCTTCAGGGCCGGTGTAGCTTTCTTT. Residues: CASFRAGVAFF.

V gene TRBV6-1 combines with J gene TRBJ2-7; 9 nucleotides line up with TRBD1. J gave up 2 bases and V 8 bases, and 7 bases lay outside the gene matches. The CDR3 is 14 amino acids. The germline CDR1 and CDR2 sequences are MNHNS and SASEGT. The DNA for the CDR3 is TGTGCCAGCGGCACCCGGACAGGGGCCTACGAGCAGTACTTC. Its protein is CASGTRTGAYEQYF.

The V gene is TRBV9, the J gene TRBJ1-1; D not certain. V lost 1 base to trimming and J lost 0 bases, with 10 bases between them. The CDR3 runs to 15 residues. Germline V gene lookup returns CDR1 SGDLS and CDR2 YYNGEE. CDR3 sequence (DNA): TGTGCCAGCAGCGTACAAGCCGCGGTGAACACTGAAGCTTTCTTT. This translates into CASSVQAAVNTEAFF. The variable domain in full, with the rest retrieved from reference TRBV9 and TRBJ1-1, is DSGVTQTPKHLITATGQRVTLRCSPRSGDLSVYWYQQSLDQGLQFLIQYYNGEERAKGNILERFSAQQFPDLHSELNLSSLELGDSALYFCASSVQAAVNTEAFFGQGTRLTVV.

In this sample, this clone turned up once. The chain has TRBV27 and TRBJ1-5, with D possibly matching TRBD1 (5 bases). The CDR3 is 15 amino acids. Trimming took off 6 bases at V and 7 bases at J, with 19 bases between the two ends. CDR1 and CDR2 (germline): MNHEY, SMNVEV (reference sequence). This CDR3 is CASSAVAGASQPQHF. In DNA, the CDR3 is TGTGCCAGCAGCGCCGTCGCTGGGGCGTCCCAGCCCCAGCATTTT.

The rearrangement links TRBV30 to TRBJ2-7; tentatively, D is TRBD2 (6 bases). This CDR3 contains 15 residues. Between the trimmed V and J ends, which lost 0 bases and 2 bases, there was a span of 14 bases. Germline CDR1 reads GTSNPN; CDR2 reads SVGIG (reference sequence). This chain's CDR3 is CAWSVGGTGTYEQYF. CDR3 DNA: TGTGCCTGGAGTGTCGGAGGGACTGGGACCTACGAGCAGTACTTC.

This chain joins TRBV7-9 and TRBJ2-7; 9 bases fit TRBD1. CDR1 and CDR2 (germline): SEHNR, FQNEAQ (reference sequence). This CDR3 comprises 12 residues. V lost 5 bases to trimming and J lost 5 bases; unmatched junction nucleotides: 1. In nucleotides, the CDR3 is TGTGCCAGCAGCCGGGACAGGGACGAGCAGTACTTC. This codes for CASSRDRDEQYF.

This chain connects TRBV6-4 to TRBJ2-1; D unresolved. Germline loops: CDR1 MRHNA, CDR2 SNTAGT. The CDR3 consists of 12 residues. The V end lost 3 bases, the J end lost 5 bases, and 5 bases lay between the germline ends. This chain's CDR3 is CASSDGDNEQFF. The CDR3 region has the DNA TGTGCCAGCAGTGATGGAGACAATGAGCAGTTCTTC.

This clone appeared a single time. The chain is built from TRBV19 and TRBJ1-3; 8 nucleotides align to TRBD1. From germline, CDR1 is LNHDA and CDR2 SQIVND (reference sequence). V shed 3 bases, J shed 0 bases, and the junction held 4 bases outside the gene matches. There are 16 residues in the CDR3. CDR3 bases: TGTGCCAGTAGTATCTGGGACAGGCCCTCTGGAAACACCATATATTTT. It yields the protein CASSIWDRPSGNTIYF. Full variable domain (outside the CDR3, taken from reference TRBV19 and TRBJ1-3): DGGITQSPKYLFRKEGQNVTLSCEQNLNHDAMYWYRQDPGQGLRLIYYSQIVNDFQKGDIAEGYSVSREKKESFPLTVTSAQKNPTAFYLCASSIWDRPSGNTIYFGEGSWLTVV.

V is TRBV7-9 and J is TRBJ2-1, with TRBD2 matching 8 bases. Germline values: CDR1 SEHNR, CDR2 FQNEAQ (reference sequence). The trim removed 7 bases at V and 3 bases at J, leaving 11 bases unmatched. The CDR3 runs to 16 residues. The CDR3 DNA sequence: TGTGCCAGCACCCAAACCGGGGGGGCCTTCTACAATGAGCAGTTCTTC. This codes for CASTQTGGAFYNEQFF.

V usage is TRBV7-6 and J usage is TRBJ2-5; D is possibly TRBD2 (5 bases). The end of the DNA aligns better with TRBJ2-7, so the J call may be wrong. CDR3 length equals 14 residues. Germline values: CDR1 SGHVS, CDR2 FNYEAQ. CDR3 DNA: TGTGCCAGCAGCTTAGGGACTGTAAACTACGAGCAGTACTTC. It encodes CASSLGTVNYEQYF.

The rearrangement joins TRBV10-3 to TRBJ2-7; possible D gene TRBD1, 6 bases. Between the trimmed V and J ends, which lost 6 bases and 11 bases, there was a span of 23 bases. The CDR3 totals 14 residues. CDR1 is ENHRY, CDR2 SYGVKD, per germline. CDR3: CAISQGTAGVLEYF. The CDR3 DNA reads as TGTGCCATCAGCCAGGGGACGGCCGGGGTGTTAGAGTACTTC.

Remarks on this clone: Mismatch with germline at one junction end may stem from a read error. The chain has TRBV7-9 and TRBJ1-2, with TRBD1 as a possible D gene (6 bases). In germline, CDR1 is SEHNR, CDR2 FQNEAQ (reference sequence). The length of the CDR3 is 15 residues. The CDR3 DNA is TGTTCCAGCAGCCCTCCAACCGGGACATCCTATGGCTACACCTTC. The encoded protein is CSSSPPTGTSYGYTF.

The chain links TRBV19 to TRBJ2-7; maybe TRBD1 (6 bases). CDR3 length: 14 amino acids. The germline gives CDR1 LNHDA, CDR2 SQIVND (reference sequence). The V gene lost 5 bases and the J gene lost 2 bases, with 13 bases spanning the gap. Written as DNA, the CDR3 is TGTGCCAGTAGTCCCCAGGGGTTCCCCTACGAGCAGTACTTC. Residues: CASSPQGFPYEQYF.

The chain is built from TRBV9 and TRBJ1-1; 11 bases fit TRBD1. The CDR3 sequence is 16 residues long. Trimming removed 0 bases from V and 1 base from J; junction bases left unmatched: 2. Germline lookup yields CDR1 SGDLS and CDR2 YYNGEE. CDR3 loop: CASSVDGTGGNTEAFF. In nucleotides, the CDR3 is TGTGCCAGCAGCGTAGATGGGACAGGGGGGAACACTGAAGCTTTCTTT.

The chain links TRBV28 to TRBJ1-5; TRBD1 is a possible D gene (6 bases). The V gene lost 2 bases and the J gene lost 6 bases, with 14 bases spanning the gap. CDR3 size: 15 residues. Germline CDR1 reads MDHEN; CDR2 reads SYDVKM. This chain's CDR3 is CASSLQGKFGQPQHF. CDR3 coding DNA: TGTGCCAGCAGTTTACAGGGGAAGTTTGGTCAGCCCCAGCATTTT.

CDR3 amino acids: CASSQAGTSGGGWETQYF. For the CDR3, the DNA is TGCGCCAGCAGCCAAGCGGGGACTAGCGGGGGGGGATGGGAGACCCAGTACTTC. This chain uses TRBV4-1 with TRBJ2-5, with 16 bases aligning to TRBD2. The germline CDR1 and CDR2 sequences are MGHRA and YSYEKL. V was pared by 1 base and J by 5 bases, with 7 bases of the junction left unmatched. The CDR3 is 18 amino acids.

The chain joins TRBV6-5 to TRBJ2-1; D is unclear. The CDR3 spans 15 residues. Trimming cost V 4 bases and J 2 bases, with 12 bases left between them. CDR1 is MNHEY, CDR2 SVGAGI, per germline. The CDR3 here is CASSSERVTYNEQFF. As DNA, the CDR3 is TGTGCCAGCAGTTCCGAGCGAGTTACCTACAATGAGCAGTTCTTC.